Following are 19 T cell receptor beta chains from one sample sequenced in a study of cytomegalovirus exposure and HLA in healthy donors. The PCR contained 60 Vbeta and 13 Jbeta primers. Profiling relied on immunoSEQ multiplex PCR, and the TCRdb table lists in-frame clones only, not all of them. The sample consists of around 130,000 clones, over 70% of them appearing once. Sequencing was done on a sample of PBMCs. These receptors were taken from a woman aged 18-29 years in good health and CMV-seronegative.

The V and J genes are TRBV5-4 and TRBJ1-1; D gene ambiguous. Trimming left V 4 bases short and J 5 bases short, with 9 bases between. CDR3 length equals 12 residues. Per germline, CDR1 SGHNT and CDR2 YYREEE (reference sequence). CDR3 sequence: CASSPPGTEAFF. In DNA, the CDR3 is TGTGCCAGCAGCCCGCCCGGGACTGAAGCTTTCTTT.

The J gene is TRBJ1-5, the V gene TRBV19, with 7 positions matching TRBD1. Germline V gene sequence: CDR1 LNHDA, CDR2 SQIVND (reference sequence). J gave up 0 bases and V 5 bases, and 10 bases lay outside the gene matches. This CDR3 spans 17 amino acids. CDR3 DNA: TGTGCCAGTAGTCTCACCGGGACAGTTTATAGCAATCAGCCCCAGCATTTT. Protein sequence: CASSLTGTVYSNQPQHF.

The genes are TRBV5-4 and TRBJ2-2, with D perhaps matching TRBD2 (7 bases). The V gene's germline CDR1 is SGHNT and CDR2 YYREEE (reference sequence). The CDR3 runs 15 residues. V was pared by 3 bases and J by 7 bases, with 16 bases between. CDR3 bases: TGTGCCAGCAGCTCCCGGGGGGCGTCTAGCGGGGAGCTGTTTTTT. Translating it yields CASSSRGASSGELFF.

In this sample, this clone turned up a few times. The chain recombines TRBV15 with TRBJ2-2, with TRBD2 matching 11 bases. This CDR3 is 18 amino acids long. Germline CDR1 is LNHNV and CDR2 is YYDKDF (reference sequence). J gave up 3 bases and V 0 bases, and 6 bases lay outside the gene matches. CDR3 sequence: CATSREVAGGPYTGELFF. As DNA, the CDR3 is TGTGCCACCAGCAGAGAGGTAGCGGGAGGGCCCTACACCGGGGAGCTGTTTTTT.

The chain carries TRBV6-1 and TRBJ2-5, with 13 bases matching TRBD2. The CDR3 length is 13 residues. Germline lookup yields CDR1 MNHNS and CDR2 SASEGT. Trimming took 10 bases from V and 9 from J; bases not matched to a gene: 8. The CDR3 coding sequence is TGTGCCATCCGGACTAGCGGGAGTGGGGCCCAGTACTTC. It specifies CAIRTSGSGAQYF.

This sequence joins TRBV4-1 and TRBJ1-1; D ambiguous. Per germline, CDR1 MGHRA and CDR2 YSYEKL. The CDR3 covers 20 residues. Trimming shortened V by 0 bases and J by 1 base, and 24 bases separated the two germline ends. The DNA of the CDR3 is TGCGCCAGCAGCCAAGATCTTTCGTACGAGGCGCTCCCACCGAACACTGAAGCTTTCTTT. This sequence encodes CASSQDLSYEALPPNTEAFF.

This chain joins TRBV6-6 and TRBJ2-1, with D possibly TRBD2 on 6 matching bases. The length of the CDR3 is 15 residues. V was shortened by 5 bases and J by 4 bases, with 15 bases between the two germline ends. Germline loops: CDR1 MNHNY, CDR2 SVGAGI (reference sequence). The CDR3 reads CASSPQGGNYNEQFF. In DNA, the CDR3 is TGTGCCAGCAGTCCCCAGGGAGGAAATTACAATGAGCAGTTCTTC.

V usage is TRBV11-3 and J usage is TRBJ2-3; 7 positions match TRBD1. In germline, CDR1 is SGHNT, CDR2 YENEEA. Trimming at V came to 4 bases and at J to 0 bases, leaving 4 bases not matched to a gene. The CDR3 runs to 15 residues. The CDR3 reads CASSSGGPSTDTQYF. In nucleotides, the CDR3 is TGTGCCAGCAGCTCAGGGGGACCAAGCACAGATACGCAGTATTTT.

A note on this clone: Sequence at one end of the junction differs from germline and may be a read error. The chain couples TRBV7-9 to TRBJ1-1; D uncertain. The V gene's germline CDR1 is SEHNR and CDR2 FQNEAQ (reference sequence). The CDR3 runs to 12 residues. The CDR3 DNA reads TGTGCCAGCACCTTATCGGGCACTGAAGCTTTCTTT. Its protein product is CASTLSGTEAFF. The variable domain in full, with the rest retrieved from reference TRBV7-9 and TRBJ1-1, is DTGVSQNPRHKITKRGQNVTFRCDPISEHNRLYWYRQTLGQGPEFLTYFQNEAQLEKSRLLSDRFSAERPKGSFSTLEIQRTEQGDSAMYLCASTLSGTEAFFGQGTRLTVV.

This sequence joins TRBV2 and TRBJ2-1; 10 nucleotides agree with TRBD2. V lost 3 bases, J lost 9 bases, and 8 bases stayed unmatched. Germline loops: CDR1 SNHLY, CDR2 FYNNEI. This CDR3 is built from 15 residues. The chain's CDR3 is CASSDKAGGPGEQFF. The CDR3 bases are TGTGCCAGCAGTGATAAAGCGGGAGGGCCAGGTGAGCAGTTCTTC. Full variable domain (missing parts from reference TRBV2 and TRBJ2-1): EPEVTQTPSHQVTQMGQEVILRCVPISNHLYFYWYRQILGQKVEFLVSFYNNEISEKSEIFDDQFSVERPDGSNFTLKIRSTKLEDSAMYFCASSDKAGGPGEQFFGPGTRLTVL.

The chain uses TRBV29-1 and TRBJ1-1; no reliable D call. Looked up from germline, CDR1 is SQVTM and CDR2 is ANQGSEA. The CDR3 extends over 13 amino acids. Trimming shortened V by 5 bases and J by 2 bases, and 12 bases separated the two germline ends. The DNA for the CDR3 is TGCAGCGTTACCCCCGGTGTCAACACTGAAGCTTTCTTT. Its translation: CSVTPGVNTEAFF.

The chain uses TRBV7-9 and TRBJ1-1; 7 bases fit TRBD1. CDR3 length: 14 residues. Trimming took 5 bases from V and 5 from J; bases not matched to a gene: 8. From germline, CDR1 is SEHNR and CDR2 FQNEAQ (reference sequence). CDR3 loop: CASSNRGVGTEAFF. As DNA, the CDR3 is TGTGCCAGCAGCAACAGGGGAGTTGGGACTGAAGCTTTCTTT.

This sequence joins TRBV29-1 and TRBJ2-5; TRBD2 agrees at 8 bases. The tail of the sequence fits TRBJ2-7 better, so the J call may be wrong. The CDR3 totals 12 residues. Germline assignment: CDR1 SQVTM and CDR2 ANQGSEA. CDR3 region: CSAGGGLGEQYF. The CDR3 nucleotides read TGCAGCGCCGGGGGGGGTCTAGGCGAGCAGTACTTC.

The chain has TRBV4-1 and TRBJ1-2; no firm D call. The ends were cut back, 0 bases at V and 4 bases at J, with 12 bases in the middle. Germline V gene sequence: CDR1 MGHRA, CDR2 YSYEKL. The CDR3 consists of 15 residues. In DNA, the CDR3 is TGCGCCAGCAGCCAAGATCGCGGGGAATTCTATGGCTACACCTTC. As protein: CASSQDRGEFYGYTF.

This sequence joins TRBV30 and TRBJ1-2, with 7 bases lining up with TRBD1. Looked up from germline, CDR1 is GTSNPN and CDR2 is SVGIG (reference sequence). The CDR3 covers 13 residues. J was trimmed by 2 bases and V by 2 bases; bases with no gene match: 2. DNA of the CDR3: TGTGCCTGGAGTCAAGGGGGCAACTATGGCTACACCTTC. Translation: CAWSQGGNYGYTF.

This sequence joins TRBV30 and TRBJ2-5; 10 nucleotides line up with TRBD1. The germline V gene has CDR1 GTSNPN and CDR2 SVGIG (reference sequence). With V trimmed by 2 bases and J by 5 bases, 8 bases remained unmatched. This CDR3 has 15 residues. CDR3 nucleotide sequence: TGTGCCTGGAGTCAACTTTCGGACAGGGGGGAGACCCAGTACTTC. This gives the protein CAWSQLSDRGETQYF.

A word on this clone: One end of the junction is discordant with germline, which a read error may explain. This chain uses TRBV29-1 with TRBJ2-5; TRBD1 agrees at 8 bases. The CDR3 length is 14 residues. Germline-derived CDR1 and CDR2 are SQVTM and ANQGSEA. The CDR3, as DNA: TGCAGCGTCGAAGGGACAGGTATCAAAGAGACCCAGTACTTC. Translated: CSVEGTGIKETQYF. Variable domain in full (rest from reference TRBV29-1 and TRBJ2-5): SAVISQKPSRDICQRGTSLTIQCQVDSQVTMMFWYRQQPGQSLTLIATANQGSEATYESGFVIDKFPISRPNLTFSTLTVSNMSPEDSSIYLCSVEGTGIKETQYFGPGTRLLVL.

This sequence joins TRBV29-1 and TRBJ2-3; D perhaps matches TRBD1 (6 bases). The CDR3 extends over 13 amino acids. Germline V CDR1 and CDR2: SQVTM, ANQGSEA. V shed 3 bases and J shed 10 bases, with 17 bases lying between them. The CDR3 sequence is CSVEGAGGMAQYF. In nucleotides, the CDR3 is TGCAGCGTTGAGGGGGCCGGTGGGATGGCGCAGTATTTT.

The V gene is TRBV27, the J gene TRBJ1-5; possible D gene TRBD1, 5 bases. This CDR3 spans 15 amino acids. Per the germline V gene, CDR1 is MNHEY and CDR2 is SMNVEV (reference sequence). Trimming pared 2 bases from V and 4 bases from J, leaving 12 bases between. CDR3 nucleotide sequence: TGTGCCAGCAGTTTACAGGGAGGGCGGAATCAGCCCCAGCATTTT. Residues: CASSLQGGRNQPQHF.